The 20 T cell receptor beta chains below were found in one sample sequenced in a study of shared clonotypes between healthy human individuals (dated by TCRdb to about 2020). CD8 naive samples were CD45RO-negative cells positively selected for CCR7, giving a CD45RA+CCR7+ population that excluded TemRA cells. The library was made by the immunoSEQ multiplex PCR assay. TCRdb re-hosts the immuneACCESS table, in-frame sequences only. Its copies lack some clones; in the studies checked, an unresolved V gene accounts for under half of them, and the cause for the rest is not known. For this sample the table gives around 2.1 million clones, of which roughly 91% were detected only once. Around 1.7% of the sample rests with the top ten. Material for sequencing was naive CD8+ T cells from PBMCs. The cell subset or site label for this specimen denotes: CD45RA+CCR7+. These TCRs come from a man aged 18 to 30 in good health. Some clones in this sample may be carry-over from other donors' samples.

The chain combines TRBV11-2 with TRBJ2-1; 8 nucleotides line up with TRBD2. The CDR3 is 15 residues long. V lost 3 bases to trimming and J lost 8 bases; unmatched junction nucleotides: 9. CDR1 and CDR2 (germline): SGHAT, FQNNGV. The chain's CDR3 is CASSLPKSGSYEQFF. The CDR3 DNA follows: TGTGCCAGCAGCTTGCCCAAAAGCGGGAGTTATGAGCAGTTCTTC.

J is TRBJ1-4 and V is TRBV10-3; 7 bases map to TRBD1. With 4 bases clipped from V and 3 bases from J, the junction kept 5 bases outside the gene matches. The CDR3 sequence is 15 residues long. Germline V gene data show CDR1 as ENHRY and CDR2 as SYGVKD. The CDR3 nucleotides read TGTGCCATCAGTGGACAGACAGGGTCTAATGAAAAACTGTTTTTT. Its protein is CAISGQTGSNEKLFF.

V usage is TRBV6-5 and J usage is TRBJ1-3; D gene ambiguous. The germline CDR1 and CDR2 sequences are MNHEY and SVGAGI. The CDR3 runs 12 residues. The ends were cut back, 6 bases at V and 2 bases at J, with 5 bases in the middle. This CDR3 is CASSQPGNTIYF. The CDR3 nucleotides are TGTGCCAGCAGCCAGCCTGGAAACACCATATATTTT.

The rearrangement links TRBV28 to TRBJ2-7; TRBD1 agrees at 9 bases. Germline V CDR1 and CDR2: MDHEN, SYDVKM. V trimming: 5 bases; J trimming: 6 bases; junction bases outside the gene matches: 8. This CDR3 contains 14 residues. The CDR3 reads CASSNRDRVGEQYF. The CDR3 DNA reads as TGTGCCAGCAGTAACCGGGACAGGGTTGGCGAGCAGTACTTC.

The rearrangement links TRBV4-3 to TRBJ2-3; 9 nucleotides agree with TRBD2. The CDR3 runs 16 residues. Germline V gene sequence: CDR1 LGHNA, CDR2 YSLEER. V shed 3 bases, J shed 0 bases, and the junction held 4 bases outside the gene matches. The CDR3 DNA follows: TGCGCCAGCAGCCAGGACCTAGCGGGAAGCACAGATACGCAGTATTTT. Translating it yields CASSQDLAGSTDTQYF.

The chain links TRBV30 to TRBJ1-2; no clear D gene. Germline assignment: CDR1 GTSNPN and CDR2 SVGIG (reference sequence). This CDR3 contains 12 residues. Deletions cut 0 bases from V and 7 bases from J, with 9 bases between. The CDR3 DNA follows: TGTGCCTGGAGTGTAGGGCAGCCTGGCTACACCTTC. Its protein product is CAWSVGQPGYTF.

In its sample, this clone was seen a few times. The V gene is TRBV30, the J gene TRBJ1-1, with TRBD1 matching 7 bases. V lost 6 bases, J lost 4 bases, and 2 bases stayed unmatched. Germline V gives CDR1 GTSNPN, CDR2 SVGIG (reference sequence). This CDR3 comprises 11 residues. The CDR3 sequence: CACYRGTEAFF. The CDR3 DNA is TGTGCCTGTTACAGGGGCACTGAAGCTTTCTTT.

The chain employs TRBV7-9 and TRBJ2-1; 8 bases fit TRBD2. Trimming removed 4 bases from V and 8 bases from J; junction bases left unmatched: 7. Germline lookup yields CDR1 SEHNR and CDR2 FQNEAQ (reference sequence). This CDR3 is built from 14 residues. The chain's CDR3 is CASSSPGTRDEQFF. In nucleotides, the CDR3 is TGTGCCAGCAGCTCCCCCGGGACTAGAGATGAGCAGTTCTTC.

This clone has only a few counts. The rearrangement joins TRBV9 to TRBJ1-1, with a tentative D call TRBD1 (6 bases). V was trimmed by 3 bases and J by 6 bases, leaving 15 bases between them. The CDR3 consists of 14 residues. The germline V gene encodes CDR1 SGDLS and CDR2 YYNGEE. CDR3 coding DNA: TGTGCCAGCAGCGCCCGGGACATTAAGGCTGAAGCTTTCTTT. It yields the protein CASSARDIKAEAFF.

Points on this clone: At one of its ends the junction is not consistent with the germline gene, which may arise from a read error. The genes are TRBV7-8 and TRBJ2-7; possibly TRBD2 for D (6 bases). The germline V gene encodes CDR1 SGHVS and CDR2 FQNEAQ. The CDR3 length is 14 residues. This CDR3 reads CASSLLGLATSTHF. DNA for the CDR3: TGTGCCAGCAGCTTATTGGGTCTAGCGACGAGCACCCACTTC.

This chain uses TRBV7-8 with TRBJ1-5; D is unresolved. Looked up from germline, CDR1 is SGHVS and CDR2 is FQNEAQ. CDR3 length: 18 amino acids. Trimming took 5 bases from V and 7 from J, leaving 27 bases between them. CDR3 amino acids: CASSPIYLQSGFNQPQHF. The CDR3 nucleotides are TGTGCCAGCAGCCCCATATACCTCCAGTCTGGGTTTAACCAGCCCCAGCATTTT.

CDR3 sequence: CATQAALAYEQFF. The CDR3 DNA reads TGTGCCACACAGGCGGCTCTGGCCTATGAGCAGTTCTTC. The J gene is TRBJ2-1, the V gene TRBV10-3; tentative D call: TRBD1 (5 bases). The CDR3 is 13 residues long. Trimming left V 10 bases short and J 8 bases short, with 18 bases between. Germline V CDR1 and CDR2: ENHRY, SYGVKD.

The chain is built from TRBV13 and TRBJ1-1, with no clear D. Germline CDR1 PRHDT, CDR2 FYEKMQ (reference sequence). The CDR3 covers 17 residues. The ends were cut back, 0 bases at V and 3 bases at J, with 17 bases in the middle. The CDR3 DNA reads TGTGCCAGCAGCTTAGGATCTTACTCCGTGCTGGACACTGAAGCTTTCTTT. It is translated as CASSLGSYSVLDTEAFF.

This clone showed up just a few times. This chain joins TRBV19 and TRBJ1-5, with 9 bases that match TRBD1. The CDR3 contains 15 residues. The trim removed 4 bases at V and 4 bases at J, leaving 5 bases unmatched. The germline V gene has CDR1 LNHDA and CDR2 SQIVND (reference sequence). The CDR3 loop is CASSRQGEYNQPQHF. In DNA form, the CDR3 reads TGTGCCAGTAGTAGACAGGGGGAGTATAATCAGCCCCAGCATTTT.

This sequence joins TRBV6-1 and TRBJ2-1, with 13 bases matching TRBD2. Germline values: CDR1 MNHNS, CDR2 SASEGT. J gave up 8 bases and V 4 bases, and 11 bases lay outside the gene matches. This CDR3 is 17 amino acids long. This CDR3 is CASSALQLAGGFDEQFF. Written as DNA, the CDR3 is TGTGCCAGCAGTGCCCTACAACTAGCGGGAGGGTTCGATGAGCAGTTCTTC.

The chain carries TRBV9 and TRBJ2-5, with a weak D call TRBD1 (6 bases). Per germline, CDR1 SGDLS and CDR2 YYNGEE. This CDR3 spans 16 amino acids. V was pared by 2 bases and J by 2 bases, with 16 bases between. The CDR3 nucleotides are TGTGCCAGCAGCGTGTGGGGAAGAGGGGGTCAAGAGACCCAGTACTTC. This translates into CASSVWGRGGQETQYF.

The chain recombines TRBV11-2 with TRBJ1-4; possibly TRBD1 for D (5 bases). Trimming took off 5 bases at V and 6 bases at J, with 19 bases between the two ends. Germline V gene sequence: CDR1 SGHAT, CDR2 FQNNGV. CDR3 length: 16 amino acids. DNA of the CDR3: TGTGCCAGCAGCCCCCGTGGGGCTGGAAACCATGAAAAACTGTTTTTT. Translation gives CASSPRGAGNHEKLFF.

V is TRBV28 and J is TRBJ2-7, with D unclear. Germline CDR1 MDHEN, CDR2 SYDVKM. There are 13 residues in the CDR3. V was clipped by 2 bases and J by 5 bases, with 10 bases between them. CDR3 bases: TGTGCCAGCAGTTTAGTGACCTTTGACGAGCAGTACTTC. Translated, it gives CASSLVTFDEQYF.

The genes are TRBV7-9 and TRBJ1-5, with unresolved D. The ends were cut back, 0 bases at V and 6 bases at J, with 9 bases in the middle. From germline, CDR1 is SEHNR and CDR2 FQNEAQ (reference sequence). The CDR3 has 14 amino acids. The CDR3: CASSLAGYGQPQHF. CDR3 DNA sequence: TGTGCCAGCAGCTTAGCAGGGTACGGTCAGCCCCAGCATTTT.

The rearrangement links TRBV28 to TRBJ2-3; TRBD2 matches at 10 bases. CDR3 length: 13 residues. Unmatched junction bases numbered 6, after V lost 4 bases and J lost 11 bases. The germline V gene encodes CDR1 MDHEN and CDR2 SYDVKM. The CDR3 reads CASSWSGRGGQYF. CDR3 DNA sequence: TGTGCCAGCAGTTGGAGCGGGAGGGGGGGGCAGTATTTT.